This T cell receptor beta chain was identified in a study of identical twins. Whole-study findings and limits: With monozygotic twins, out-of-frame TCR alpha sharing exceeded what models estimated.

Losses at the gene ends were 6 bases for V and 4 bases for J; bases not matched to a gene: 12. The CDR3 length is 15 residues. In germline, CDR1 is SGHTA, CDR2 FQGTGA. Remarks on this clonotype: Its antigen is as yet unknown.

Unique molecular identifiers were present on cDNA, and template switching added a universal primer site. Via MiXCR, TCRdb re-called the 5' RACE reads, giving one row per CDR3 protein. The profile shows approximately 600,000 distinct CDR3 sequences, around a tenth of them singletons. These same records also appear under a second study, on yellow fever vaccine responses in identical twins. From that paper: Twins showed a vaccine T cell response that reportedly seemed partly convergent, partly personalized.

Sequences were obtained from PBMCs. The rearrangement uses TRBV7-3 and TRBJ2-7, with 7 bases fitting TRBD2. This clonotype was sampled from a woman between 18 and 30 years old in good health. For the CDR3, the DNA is TGTGCCAGCAGTCCAGCGGCTAGCGGAGTATACGAGCAGTACTTC. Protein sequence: CASSPAASGVYEQYF. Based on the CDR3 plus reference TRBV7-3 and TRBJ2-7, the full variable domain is GAGVSQTPSNKVTEKGKYVELRCDPISGHTALYWYRQSLGQGPEFLIYFQGTGAADDSGLPNDRFFAVRPEGSVSTLKIQRTERGDSAVYLCASSPAASGVYEQYFGPGTRLTVT.